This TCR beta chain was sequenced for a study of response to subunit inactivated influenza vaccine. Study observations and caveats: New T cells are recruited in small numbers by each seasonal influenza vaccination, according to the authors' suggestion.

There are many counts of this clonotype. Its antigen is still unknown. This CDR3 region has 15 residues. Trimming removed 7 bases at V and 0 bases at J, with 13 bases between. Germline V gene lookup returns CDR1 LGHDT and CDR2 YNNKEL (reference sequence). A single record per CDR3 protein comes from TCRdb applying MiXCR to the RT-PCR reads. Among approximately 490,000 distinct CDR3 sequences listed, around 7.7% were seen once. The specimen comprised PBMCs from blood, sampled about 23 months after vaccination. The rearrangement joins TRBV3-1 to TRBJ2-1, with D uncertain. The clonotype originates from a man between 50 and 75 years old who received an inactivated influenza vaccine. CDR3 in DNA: TGTGCCAGCACTCCTAGGGCGGACTCCTACAATGAGCAGTTCTTC. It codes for CASTPRADSYNEQFF.